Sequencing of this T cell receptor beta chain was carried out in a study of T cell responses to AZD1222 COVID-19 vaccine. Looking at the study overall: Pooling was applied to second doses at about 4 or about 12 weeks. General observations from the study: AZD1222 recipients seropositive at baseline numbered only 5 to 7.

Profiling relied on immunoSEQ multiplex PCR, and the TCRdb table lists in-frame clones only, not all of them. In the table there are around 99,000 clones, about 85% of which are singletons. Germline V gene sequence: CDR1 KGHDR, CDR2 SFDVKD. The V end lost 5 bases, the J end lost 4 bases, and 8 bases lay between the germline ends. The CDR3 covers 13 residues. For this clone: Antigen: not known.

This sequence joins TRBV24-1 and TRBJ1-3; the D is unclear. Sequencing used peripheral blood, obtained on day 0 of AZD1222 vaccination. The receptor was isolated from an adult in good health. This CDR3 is CATSVGIGNTIYF. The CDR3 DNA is TGTGCCACCAGTGTAGGGATCGGAAACACCATATATTTT.